This T cell receptor beta chain stems from a study of shared clonotypes between healthy human individuals (dated by TCRdb to the early 2020s). Looking at the study overall: A few men and two women, aged 18 to 49 years, made up the cohort. For each donor, CD4 naive and CD4 memory were each given three plates, CD8 naive was given two plates, and CD8 memory was given one plate. The study deeply sequenced blood TCR repertoires of five healthy adults to estimate repertoire size and the extent of clonotype sharing between individuals. To increase sequencing depth and limit assay-specific biases, TCR repertoire library preparation and sequencing were carried out by different laboratories using diverse techniques. Between about 0.9 and 9 billion PBMCs per donor were obtained by leukapheresis.

Study-level results and caveats: Sampling was limited to blood, and TCR repertoires in tissue likely differ from TCR repertoires in blood. Even with the large sequencing depth, rarefaction of the sorted-subset datasets indicated that sequencing was incomplete. Compared with non-shared clonotypes, the clonotypes found in all four sorted-subset donors had higher generation probabilities. Across a handful of donors, roughly 5.4% of naive CD4, 3% to 3.5% of naive CD8, roughly 2.3% of memory CD4, and about 0.44% of memory CD8 clonotypes were shared. Naive subsets generally had larger estimated clonotype richness than memory subsets did. Pairwise subsampling led to the expectation that sequencing depth would affect the degree of clonotype sharing among donors. Because the study included a small number of donors, the genetic and exposure-history diversity represented was limited.

Cut back by 2 bases and 3 bases, the V and J ends lie 7 bases apart. The germline V gene provides CDR1 SGHNT and CDR2 YENEEA. The CDR3 sequence holds 13 residues, the cysteine and phenylalanine included. Here the CDR3 DNA is all that survives: 39 bases in frame from base 1. The donors were healthy, HIV-negative adults who had no recently reported acute infections or vaccinations. Every donor was a Caucasian adult residing in Nashville, Tennessee, USA. CD4+ T cells were enriched through magnetic negative selection, after which naive cells were positively selected on CD45RA and the remaining negative fraction served as the memory subset. Blood was collected by leukapheresis, and PBMCs were isolated by Ficoll-Histopaque density gradient centrifugation and then cryopreserved in liquid nitrogen vapor phase. Analytical flow cytometry was used to check the purity and quantity of each magnetically sorted T cell population. Each sorted fraction had its genomic DNA isolated and then quantified by UV absorbance on a Nanodrop 2000c.

With respect to this clone: Its antigen specificity is not known. Base qualities are not at hand, and no much larger clone is one base apart. Different DNA sequences within this sample yield the same CDR3.

Using the deep immunoSEQ assay, multiplex PCR amplified TCR CDR3 regions from genomic DNA. Extracted genomic DNA from each cell subset was spread evenly across all wells of several immunoSEQ 96-well plates, with each plate serving as a replicate. Each replicate PCR for sorted subsets received 200 ng genomic DNA, equal to 28,000 or so T cell genomes. Purified libraries were measured with a Qubit 3.0 fluorometer, size-checked on a Bioanalyzer 2100, and measured again with the KAPA Library Quantification kit. Each immunoSEQ 96-well plate was sequenced on its own single-read 150-cycle Illumina NextSeq 550 flow cell. For the original study's pipeline: Because only junctional sequences without quality scores were contained in the immunoSEQ output, filtering matching that applied to full-length reads could not be performed. To assign V/J genes and CDR3, sequences were annotated using PyIR, a Python wrapper for IgBLAST v1.9, with IMGT germline references. Reads with weak V/J assignments (E-value above 1e-6), missing CDR3, stop codons, out-of-frame junctions, or ambiguous translated residues were removed. V3J clonotypes were defined as sequences sharing an identical inferred V gene, J gene, and CDR3 amino acid sequence. Percentage overlap between repertoires was computed as shared unique clonotypes divided by the size of the smaller repertoire. Three approaches were used to assess repertoire richness: RTK rarefaction, the Chao1 estimator, and Recon v2.1 estimates of unobserved clonotypes. For all TCRbeta clonotypes obtained by the gDNA method from several donors, generation probabilities were computed with OLGA. TCRdb limited this immuneACCESS table to in-frame rearrangements with V and J called. A share of clones is missing; checked studies link under half to unresolved V genes, and the rest is unexplained. The V and J calls and the clone size are those of that table, but D and trimming were determined from the DNA. This sample holds hundreds of thousands of clones; about two thirds were observed only once. Together, the top ten hold around 1.8% of the sample.

The clonotype was recovered from a woman aged 30 to 39 in good health. The receptor chain draws on TRBV11-3 and TRBJ1-1, and TRBD1 may be the D gene, going by 6 matching bases. The sequencing sample was made of memory CD4+ T cells sorted from blood. Taken with the paper, the label for cell subset or site translates to: CD45RA-negative fraction. The bases are TGTGCCAGCAGCTTATACAGGGACACTGAAGCTTTCTTT. Translated, it gives CASSLYRDTEAFF. Outside the CDR3, residues come from the reference TRBV11-3 and TRBJ1-1 proteins, so the full variable domain is: EAGVVQSPRYKIIEKKQPVAFWCNPISGHNTLYWYLQNLGQGPELLIRYENEEAVDDSQLPKDRFSAERLKGVDSTLKIQPAELGDSAVYLCASSLYRDTEAFFGQGTRLTVV.